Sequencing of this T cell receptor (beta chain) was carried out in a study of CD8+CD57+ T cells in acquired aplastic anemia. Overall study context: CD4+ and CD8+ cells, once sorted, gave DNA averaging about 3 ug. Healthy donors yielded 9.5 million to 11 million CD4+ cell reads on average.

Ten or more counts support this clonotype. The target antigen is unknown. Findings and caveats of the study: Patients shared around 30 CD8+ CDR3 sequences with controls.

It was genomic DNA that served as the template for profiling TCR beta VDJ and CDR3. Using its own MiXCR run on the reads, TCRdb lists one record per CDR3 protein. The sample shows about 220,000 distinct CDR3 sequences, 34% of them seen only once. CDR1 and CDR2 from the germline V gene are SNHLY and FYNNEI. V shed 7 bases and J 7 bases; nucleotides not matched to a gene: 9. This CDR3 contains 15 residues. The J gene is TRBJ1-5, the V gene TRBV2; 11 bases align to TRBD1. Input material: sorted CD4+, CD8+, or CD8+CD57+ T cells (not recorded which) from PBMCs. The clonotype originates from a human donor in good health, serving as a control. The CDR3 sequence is CASTVDRGPRQPQHF. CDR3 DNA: TGTGCCAGCACCGTGGACAGGGGGCCAAGACAGCCCCAGCATTTT.